The 11 T cell receptor beta chains reported below all come from one sample, sequenced in a study of T cell responses to AZD1222 COVID-19 vaccine. Some clones are missing from TCRdb's copy, which holds only in-frame ones; the method was immunoSEQ multiplex PCR. The repertoire holds 100,000 to 150,000 clones, around 90% seen once, with about 4% in the top ten. The material sequenced was peripheral blood, taken on day 0 of MenACWY control vaccination. The receptors stem from an adult in good health.

The chain joins TRBV27 to TRBJ2-1, with TRBD2 matching 8 bases. The germline CDR1 and CDR2 sequences are MNHEY and SMNVEV (reference sequence). Trimming cost V 0 bases and J 9 bases; bases outside gene matches: 7. The CDR3 sequence is 15 residues long. DNA of the CDR3: TGTGCCAGCAGTTTATCACGGGGGGGGCGTAGTGAGCAGTTCTTC. Translated, it gives CASSLSRGGRSEQFF.

The chain employs TRBV7-9 and TRBJ1-6; possible D gene TRBD1, 5 bases. V gave up 3 bases and J gave up 7 bases, with 16 bases separating them. The germline V gene has CDR1 SEHNR and CDR2 FQNEAQ (reference sequence). The CDR3 loop spans 16 amino acids. CDR3 loop: CASSFGGQGGNSPLHF. The CDR3 DNA reads TGTGCCAGCAGCTTTGGAGGACAAGGCGGAAATTCACCCCTCCACTTT.

This clone was recorded once. The chain employs TRBV12-3 or TRBV12-4 and TRBJ2-5; D not certain. This CDR3 is built from 12 residues. Deletions cut 3 bases from V and 7 bases from J, with 9 bases between. DNA for the CDR3: TGTGCCAGCAGTTTTGGGTCCGGGACCCAGTACTTC. Its protein product is CASSFGSGTQYF.

This clone is a singleton in its sample. The chain is built from TRBV29-1 and TRBJ2-3; D gene unclear. The CDR3 is made up of 10 amino acids. Germline lookup yields CDR1 SQVTM and CDR2 ANQGSEA. Trimming stripped 7 bases from V and 5 bases from J, with 7 bases between. CDR3: CSEGVDTQYF. Here the CDR3 DNA reads TGCAGCGAGGGCGTAGATACGCAGTATTTT.

The chain recombines TRBV18 with TRBJ1-5; possibly TRBD1 for D (6 bases). Trimming left V 1 base short and J 4 bases short, with 11 bases between. The CDR3 consists of 15 residues. The germline CDR1 and CDR2 sequences are KGHSH and LQKENI. DNA for the CDR3: TGTGCCAGCTCACCACTCGGACAGCCTAATCAGCCCCAGCATTTT. This gives the protein CASSPLGQPNQPQHF. Complete variable domain (other parts from reference TRBV18 and TRBJ1-5): NAGVMQNPRHLVRRRGQEARLRCSPMKGHSHVYWYRQLPEEGLKFMVYLQKENIIDESGMPKERFSAEFPKEGPSILRIQQVVRGDSAAYFCASSPLGQPNQPQHFGDGTRLSIL.

CDR3 sequence reads: CASIDSGTYNEQFF. CDR3 coding DNA: TGTGCCAGCATCGATAGCGGGACTTACAATGAGCAGTTCTTC. This chain uses TRBV7-9 with TRBJ2-1, with TRBD2 matching over 8 bases. Germline assignment: CDR1 SEHNR and CDR2 FQNEAQ (reference sequence). This CDR3 spans 14 amino acids. Trimming cost V 7 bases and J 4 bases; bases outside gene matches: 6.

The V and J genes are TRBV6-1 and TRBJ1-6, with D unclear. The CDR3 is 18 residues long. V lost 0 bases to trimming and J lost 7 bases, with 19 bases between them. Germline V gives CDR1 MNHNS, CDR2 SASEGT. CDR3 region: CASSEALVSGGVNSPLHF. DNA for the CDR3: TGTGCCAGCAGTGAAGCGCTTGTATCAGGTGGGGTGAATTCACCCCTCCACTTT.

V is TRBV6-5 and J is TRBJ2-7; a possible D gene is TRBD2 (5 bases). This CDR3 comprises 15 residues. V shed 6 bases and J shed 0 bases, with 15 bases lying between them. Germline lookup yields CDR1 MNHEY and CDR2 SVGAGI. The CDR3 protein is CASRPQGGSSYEQYV. The DNA for the CDR3 is TGTGCCAGCAGGCCCCAAGGTGGGAGCTCCTACGAGCAGTACGTC.

This chain uses TRBV19 with TRBJ1-5; the match to TRBD1 covers 8 bases. With V trimmed by 6 bases and J by 6 bases, 7 bases remained unmatched. The CDR3 totals 14 residues. Germline CDR1 LNHDA, CDR2 SQIVND (reference sequence). The CDR3 sequence: CASRTDRVGQPQHF. The CDR3 coding sequence is TGTGCCAGTAGAACGGACAGGGTTGGTCAGCCCCAGCATTTT. Complete variable domain (other parts from reference TRBV19 and TRBJ1-5): DGGITQSPKYLFRKEGQNVTLSCEQNLNHDAMYWYRQDPGQGLRLIYYSQIVNDFQKGDIAEGYSVSREKKESFPLTVTSAQKNPTAFYLCASRTDRVGQPQHFGDGTRLSIL.

The V gene is TRBV19, the J gene TRBJ2-7; TRBD1 matches at 8 bases. CDR1 is LNHDA, CDR2 SQIVND, per germline (reference sequence). CDR3 size: 15 residues. Trimming took 5 bases from V and 3 from J; bases not matched to a gene: 9. CDR3 protein: CASSFRTGYFYEQYF. The CDR3 DNA reads TGTGCCAGTAGTTTCCGGACAGGGTACTTCTACGAGCAGTACTTC.

V usage is TRBV4-2 and J usage is TRBJ1-2; the D gene is possibly TRBD1 (5 bases). The V end was cut by 0 bases, the J end by 7 bases, with 18 bases between. This CDR3 contains 16 residues. Germline values: CDR1 LGHNA, CDR2 YNFKEQ. The CDR3 here is CASSQDRGRQFVGYTF. The CDR3 nucleotides are TGTGCCAGCAGCCAAGATCGGGGACGTCAGTTCGTTGGCTACACCTTC.